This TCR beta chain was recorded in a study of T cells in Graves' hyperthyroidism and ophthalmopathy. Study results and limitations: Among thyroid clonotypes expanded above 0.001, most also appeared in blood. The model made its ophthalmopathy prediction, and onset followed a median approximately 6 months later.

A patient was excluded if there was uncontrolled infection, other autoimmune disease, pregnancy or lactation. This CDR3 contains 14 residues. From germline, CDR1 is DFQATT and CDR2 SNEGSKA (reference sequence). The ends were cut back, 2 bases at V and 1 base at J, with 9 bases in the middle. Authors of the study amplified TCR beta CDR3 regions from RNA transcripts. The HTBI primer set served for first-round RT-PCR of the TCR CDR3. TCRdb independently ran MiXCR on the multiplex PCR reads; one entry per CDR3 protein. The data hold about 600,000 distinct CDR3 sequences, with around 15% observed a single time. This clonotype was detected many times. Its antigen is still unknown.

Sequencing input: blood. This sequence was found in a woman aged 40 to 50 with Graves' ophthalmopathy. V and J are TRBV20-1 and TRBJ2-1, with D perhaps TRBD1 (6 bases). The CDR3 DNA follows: TGCAGTGCTAGAACAGGGTATTCCTACAATGAGCAGTTCTTC. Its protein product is CSARTGYSYNEQFF.